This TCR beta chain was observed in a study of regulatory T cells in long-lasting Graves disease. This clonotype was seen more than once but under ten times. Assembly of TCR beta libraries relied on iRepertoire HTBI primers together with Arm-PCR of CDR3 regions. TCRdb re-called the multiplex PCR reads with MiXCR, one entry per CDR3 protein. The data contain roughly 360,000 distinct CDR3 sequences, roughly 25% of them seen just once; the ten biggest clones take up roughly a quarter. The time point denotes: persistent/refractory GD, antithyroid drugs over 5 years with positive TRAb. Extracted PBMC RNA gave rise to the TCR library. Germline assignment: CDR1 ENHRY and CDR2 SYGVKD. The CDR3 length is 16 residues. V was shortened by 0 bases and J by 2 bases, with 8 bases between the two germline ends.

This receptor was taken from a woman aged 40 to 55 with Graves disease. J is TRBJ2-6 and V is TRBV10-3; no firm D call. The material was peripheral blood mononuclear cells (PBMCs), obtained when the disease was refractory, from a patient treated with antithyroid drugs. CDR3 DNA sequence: TGTGCCATCAGTGAGTCGGTGCTGACTGGGGCCAACGTCCTGACTTTC. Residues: CAISESVLTGANVLTF.